Listed below are T cell receptor beta chains from one sample, sequenced in a study of blood T cell repertoires in COVID-19. Sequencing used immunoSEQ multiplex PCR; TCRdb keeps in-frame clones, though not all of them. The repertoire consists of hundreds of thousands of clones, with approximately 80% occurring once and the leading ten covering 4.1%. The sequenced sample consisted of peripheral blood. These receptor sequences come from a woman aged 45-65 years with active or convalescent COVID-19. The CDR3 runs from the conserved cysteine through the conserved F or W. D genes are given only for firm matches. Expanded clones get a size class; other rows say once, few or many, or leave the size out.

.	TRBV9	TRBD2	TRBJ2-7	TGTGCCAGCAGCCCGGGGGGTACTTCCTACGAGCAGTACTTC	CASSPGGTSYEQYF
once	TRBV5-1	.	TRBJ1-2	TGCGCCAGCAGCTCGGACCGGAGGTCGATTCGCTACACCTTC	CASSSDRRSIRYTF
.	TRBV25-1	.	TRBJ1-1	TGTGCCAGCAGTGATTATGCGGAAGCTTTCTTT	CASSDYAEAFF
.	TRBV7-3	TRBD2	TRBJ2-1	TGTGCCAGCAGCTTAGCGACTAGCGGCTTCACAGAGCAGTTCTTC	CASSLATSGFTEQFF
.	TRBV19	.	TRBJ2-7	TGTGCCAGTAGTATAACTAACGGCCCCTACGAGCAGTACTTC	CASSITNGPYEQYF
.	TRBV7-6	TRBD2	TRBJ2-5	TGTGCCAGCAGGAAGGACTTAGCGGGAGGCCCCGAGACCCAGTACTTC	CASRKDLAGGPETQYF
.	TRBV5-4	.	TRBJ2-7	TGTGCCAGCAGCTTGGACATCTCCTACGAGCAGTACTTC	CASSLDISYEQYF
.	TRBV27	.	TRBJ1-1	TGTGCCAGCAGTTTCGGCGGAGTGAACACTGAAGCTTTCTTT	CASSFGGVNTEAFF
.	TRBV15	TRBD1	TRBJ1-1	TGTGCCACCAGCAGAGGGATGGGGACAGGGAAAATGTACACTGAAGCTTTCTTT	CATSRGMGTGKMYTEAFF
.	TRBV6-5	TRBD2	TRBJ2-1	TGTGCCAGCAGTTACTTTAAGCGGGGTGAGCAGTTCTTC	CASSYFKRGEQFF
.	TRBV5-6	.	TRBJ1-3	TGTGCCAGCAGCTTAGACTACAGAATGGGAAACACCATATATTTT	CASSLDYRMGNTIYF
.	TRBV6-5	.	TRBJ1-1	TGTGCCAGCTATCGAGGTATGAACACTGAAGCTTTCTTT	CASYRGMNTEAFF
.	TRBV19	.	TRBJ1-1	TGTGCCAGTAGTATGGCGGGGGGGCGGGCTGAAGCTTTCTTT	CASSMAGGRAEAFF
once	TRBV19	TRBD2	TRBJ2-1	TGTGCCAGTAGGAGACTAGCGGGAGGGGGAGATGAGCAGTTCTTC	CASRRLAGGGDEQFF
.	TRBV29-1	.	TRBJ2-1	TGCAGCGTTGTCAATACGGGACATCCCTCCTACAATGAGCAGTTCTTC	CSVVNTGHPSYNEQFF
.	TRBV12-3/TRBV12-4	.	TRBJ1-5	TGTGCCAGCAGTTTCGGGGATGGGCCCCAGCATTTT	CASSFGDGPQHF
few	TRBV5-1	.	TRBJ1-2	TGCGCCAGCACCCTAAGCGGGGGCTTAGTTGGGTATGGCTACACCTTC	CASTLSGGLVGYGYTF
once	TRBV18	.	TRBJ1-4	TGTGCCAGCTCCCCTAGGAGGGGCACAACTAATGAAAAACTGTTTTTT	CASSPRRGTTNEKLFF
.	TRBV5-1	TRBD1	TRBJ2-7	TGCGCCAGCAGCTTGGTGGGACAGGGCTACGAGCAGTACTTC	CASSLVGQGYEQYF
once	TRBV15	TRBD2	TRBJ2-5	TGTGCCACCAGCAGAGGTGGACTAGGTCAAGAGACCCAGTACTTC	CATSRGGLGQETQYF
.	TRBV7-2	.	TRBJ1-1	TGTGCCAGCAGGGAGGCTCGACAAAACACTGAAGCTTTCTTT	CASREARQNTEAFF
.	TRBV9	TRBD1	TRBJ2-2	TGTGCCAGCAGCGCCCGACCGGGACAGGGGGGTCACGGGGAGCTGTTTTTT	CASSARPGQGGHGELFF
.	TRBV5-4	.	TRBJ1-3	TGTGCCAGCAGCCTGGACAGAGCCTCCTGGAACACCATATATTTT	CASSLDRASWNTIYF
few	TRBV10-3	.	TRBJ1-3	TGTGCCATCAGTGACGGTCGCTCTGGAAACACCATATATTTT	CAISDGRSGNTIYF
.	TRBV29-1	TRBD2	TRBJ2-1	TGCAGCGTTGTTAGCGGGAGTCTCAATGAGCAGTTCTTC	CSVVSGSLNEQFF
.	TRBV7-8	.	TRBJ1-4	TGTGCCAGCAGCTTAGGGCCGGGTTTTAGTAATGAAAAACTGTTTTTT	CASSLGPGFSNEKLFF
.	TRBV19	.	TRBJ1-5	TGTGCCAGTAGACCCGGCGGGGGGTCCGACAGCAATCAGCCCCAGCATTTT	CASRPGGGSDSNQPQHF
.	TRBV7-3	.	TRBJ2-6	TGTGCCAGCAGCTCCCTAGCCCCACAGTCTGGGGCCAACGTCCTGACTTTC	CASSSLAPQSGANVLTF
.	TRBV6-5	TRBD1	TRBJ1-2	TGTGCCAGCAGTCCACAGGGGGACTATGGCTACACCTTC	CASSPQGDYGYTF
.	TRBV28	TRBD2	TRBJ2-7	TGTGCCAGCACCTTAGCGGGAGGGGCCCCCTACGAGCAGTACTTC	CASTLAGGAPYEQYF
.	TRBV3-1/TRBV3-2	TRBD1	TRBJ1-2	TGTGCCAGCAGCGAGACAGGGGGAGGTGGCTACACCTTC	CASSETGGGGYTF
.	TRBV5-1	.	TRBJ2-1	TGCGCCAGCAGCTTGGCGCAGGGTCGAAATGAGCAGTTCTTC	CASSLAQGRNEQFF
once	TRBV10-3	TRBD1	TRBJ2-7	TGTGCCATCACCCGACAGGGTTCATCGGCGGAGCAGTACTTC	CAITRQGSSAEQYF
.	TRBV27	.	TRBJ1-1	TGTGCCAGCAGTCCCGCGCGGGGGGGGGTGGACACTGAAGCTTTCTTT	CASSPARGGVDTEAFF
.	TRBV21-1	.	TRBJ2-5	TGTGCCAGCAGCAAAGTCCAGACAGGGGCAGAGACCCAGTACTTC	CASSKVQTGAETQYF
.	TRBV11-3	TRBD2	TRBJ2-3	TGTGCCAGCAGCTTAGAGGAACTAGCGGGAACCAAAAGTAGCACAGATACGCAGTATTTT	CASSLEELAGTKSSTDTQYF
.	TRBV11-2	.	TRBJ2-4	TGTGCCAGCAGCTTAACAACGATCAACATTCAGTACTTC	CASSLTTINIQYF
.	TRBV27	TRBD1	TRBJ1-5	TGTGCCAGCAGTTTATCAGGGGGCAGCAATCAGCCCCAGCATTTT	CASSLSGGSNQPQHF
.	TRBV14	TRBD1	TRBJ1-2	TGTGCCAGCAGCGAGACAGGGGGCGTCTATGGCTACACCTTC	CASSETGGVYGYTF
.	TRBV5-6	TRBD1	TRBJ2-5	TGTGCCAGCAGCCTCCGGGACAGGGCGCAGTACTTC	CASSLRDRAQYF
few	TRBV13	.	TRBJ2-7	TGTGCCAGCAGCTTCACGAGGTCCGAGCAGTACTTC	CASSFTRSEQYF
once	TRBV2	TRBD2	TRBJ2-1	TGTGCCAGCAGTGCGGGGTCGGGACTAGCGGGAGACTCCTACAATGAGCAGTTCTTC	CASSAGSGLAGDSYNEQFF
.	TRBV5-1	.	TRBJ1-2	TGCGCCAGCAGCCCACGGACAGATAACTATGGCTACACCTTC	CASSPRTDNYGYTF